The source of this T cell receptor beta chain is a study of T cells after yellow fever vaccination. This clonotype has only a few counts. V shed 5 bases and J shed 0 bases, with 7 bases lying between them. This CDR3 has 14 residues. The germline gives CDR1 SGHTA, CDR2 FQGNSA. TCRdb reprocessed the 5' RACE reads via MiXCR and lists one record per CDR3 protein. The table lists a few hundred thousand distinct CDR3 sequences, under 9% of them singletons. This sequence originates from a man between 18 and 29 years old who received the YFV17D yellow fever vaccine. The rearrangement uses TRBV7-2 and TRBJ1-4; D not resolved. The sequenced sample was CD4+ T cells sorted from PBMCs, obtained 5 days after the yellow fever booster vaccination. The CDR3 nucleotides are TGTGCCAGCAGCCCCGCCTCAACTAATGAAAAACTGTTTTTT. It specifies CASSPASTNEKLFF.